This T cell receptor (beta chain) was captured by sequencing in a study of blood T cell repertoires in COVID-19. Turning to the study itself: The origin of the acute and convalescent COVID-19 samples was the United States, Italy and Spain.

Patients in Seattle were enrolled during active infection, then followed longitudinally. Some clones are missing from TCRdb's copy, which holds only in-frame ones; the method was immunoSEQ multiplex PCR. There are just under 350,000 clones in the sample; 88% occur only once, and 6% to 8.5% lies in the top ten. CDR1 and CDR2 (germline): KGHSH, LQKENI. With 3 bases removed from V and 4 bases from J, the gap between germline ends came to 15 bases. The CDR3 extends over 15 amino acids. Sequenced input: peripheral blood. This clonotype originated in a woman in her seventies with COVID-19, enrolled during active disease. This sequence joins TRBV18 and TRBJ1-1; a weak D match, TRBD1 (6 bases). The DNA for the CDR3 is TGTGCCAGCTCACCTGGTACAGGGTCGGGCACTGAAGCTTTCTTT. This translates into CASSPGTGSGTEAFF.